This T cell receptor beta chain was sequenced during a study of T cell repertoires in cytomegalovirus infection. Across the whole study: Recently described HLA-C-restricted plus well-studied HLA-B-restricted CMV epitopes were used. Signatures in public TCR beta sequences pointed to both CMV infection and matching HLA type.

Losses at the gene ends were 5 bases for V and 6 bases for J; bases not matched to a gene: 6. The CDR3 runs 13 residues. Germline V gene lookup returns CDR1 SGHVS and CDR2 FNYEAQ. As regards this clonotype: Antigen specificity is unknown.

TCRdb used MiXCR to reprocess the reads, holding one entry per CDR3 protein. Here the sample spans about 830,000 distinct CDR3 sequences, around a third being singletons. This sequence joins TRBV7-6 and TRBJ1-2; 7 positions agree with TRBD1. The sequence derives from a human donor in good health (CMV status not recorded). Some clones in this sample may be carry-over from other donors' samples. Sequencing was performed on cultured CD8+ T cells from PBMCs, taken from culture after CMV antigen stimulation. This chain's CDR3 is CASSLQGPDGYTF. CDR3 DNA: TGTGCCAGCAGCCTACAGGGGCCGGATGGCTACACCTTC.